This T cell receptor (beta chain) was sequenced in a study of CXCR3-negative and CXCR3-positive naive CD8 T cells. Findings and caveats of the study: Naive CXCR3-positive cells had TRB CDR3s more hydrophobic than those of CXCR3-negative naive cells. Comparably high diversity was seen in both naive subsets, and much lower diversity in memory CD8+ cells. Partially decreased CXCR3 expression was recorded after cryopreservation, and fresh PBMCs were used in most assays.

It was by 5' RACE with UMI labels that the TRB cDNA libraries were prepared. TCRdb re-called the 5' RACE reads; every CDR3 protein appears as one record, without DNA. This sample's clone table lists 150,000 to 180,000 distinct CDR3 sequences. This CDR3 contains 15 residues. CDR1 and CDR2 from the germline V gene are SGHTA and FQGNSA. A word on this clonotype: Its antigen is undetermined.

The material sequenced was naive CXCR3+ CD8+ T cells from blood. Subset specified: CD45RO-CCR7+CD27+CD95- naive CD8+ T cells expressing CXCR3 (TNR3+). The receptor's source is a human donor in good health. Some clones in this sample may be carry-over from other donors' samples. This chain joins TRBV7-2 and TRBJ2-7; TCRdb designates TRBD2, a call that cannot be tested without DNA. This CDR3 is CASSSPGTSTHEQYF.